The rows below give T cell receptor beta chains drawn from one sample of a study of control samples from healthy donors and cancer patients. Only in-frame clones appear in the TCRdb table, and some are missing; sequencing was by immunoSEQ multiplex PCR. Of 150,000 or so clones in the sample, approximately 94% are singletons; the top ten hold roughly 6.2%. The sample taken for sequencing was blood. The receptor set was obtained from a man aged 18 to 29 in good health. CDR3s leave out the opening cysteine and the closing phenylalanine or tryptophan.

TRBV28 ASTGVHEQY
TRBV7-8 ASSLAVLMNTEAF
TRBV14 ASSHGGNSPLH
TRBV19 VTDSRTEAF
TRBV5-4 ASSVDRVGTGELF
TRBV11-3 ASSSRTGGFADTQY
TRBV27 ASSLKSTYEQY
TRBV6-1 ASSEALGMTDTQY
TRBV20-1 SASRGTASYNEQF
TRBV5-4 ASSLAEDRGRYGYT
TRBV15 ATSRGLASADTQY
TRBV12-3/TRBV12-4 ASSVQETQY
TRBV30 AWSTPTRGNNEKLF
TRBV6-5 ASSPLDRGDQPQH
TRBV28 ASSLKGLGKGETQY
TRBV18 ASSPGTVSEQY
TRBV7-8 ASSLLTDTQY
TRBV19 ASRNRGDAKNIQY
TRBV28 ASRTARASGFYEQY
TRBV7-9 ASTPPADYEQY
TRBV6-2/TRBV6-3 ASSGTARGETQY
TRBV29-1 SVPAGGTETQY
TRBV19 ASSMTGTEQF
TRBV5-6 ASSPRRRNTEAF